This entry describes one T cell receptor beta chain. This sample is part of a study of blood T cell repertoires in COVID-19. Overall study context: Italy, Spain and the United States were the sources of the convalescent and acute COVID-19 samples.

In the study's own analysis: Quantification of nucleated cells was approximated via reference gene primer amplification. The table came from immunoSEQ multiplex PCR; TCRdb's copy has only in-frame clones and leaves some out. V, J and clone size were drawn from that table, and D and trimming were deduced from the DNA. Of over 200,000 clones detected, 81% appear once; the ten largest clones hold approximately 9%. The ends lost 4 bases at V and 6 bases at J; junction bases unmatched: 8. This CDR3 is 15 amino acids long. Germline V gene sequence: CDR1 SEHNR, CDR2 FQNEAQ (reference sequence). Participant-reported clinical history was the basis for cohort assignment.

The sequence derives from a woman in her 50s with acute COVID-19. The chain links TRBV7-9 to TRBJ2-3; 9 bases line up with TRBD2. The sample taken for sequencing was PBMCs or T cells enriched from blood (not recorded which). The CDR3 is CASSSVAGGRDTQYF. The CDR3 DNA sequence: TGTGCCAGCAGCTCTGTCGCGGGGGGGCGGGATACGCAGTATTTT.